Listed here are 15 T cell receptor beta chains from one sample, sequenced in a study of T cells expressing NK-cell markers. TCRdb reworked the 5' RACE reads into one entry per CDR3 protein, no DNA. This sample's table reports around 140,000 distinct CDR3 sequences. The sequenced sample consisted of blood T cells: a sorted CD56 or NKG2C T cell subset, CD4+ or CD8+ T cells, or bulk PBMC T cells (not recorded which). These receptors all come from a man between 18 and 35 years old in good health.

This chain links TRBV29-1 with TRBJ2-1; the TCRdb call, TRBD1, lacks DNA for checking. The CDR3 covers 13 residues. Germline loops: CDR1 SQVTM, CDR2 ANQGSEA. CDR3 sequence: CSVETGMVDEQFF.

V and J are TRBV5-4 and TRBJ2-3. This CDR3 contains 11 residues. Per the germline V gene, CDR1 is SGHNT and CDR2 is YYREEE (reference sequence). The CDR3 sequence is CASSSSDTQYF.

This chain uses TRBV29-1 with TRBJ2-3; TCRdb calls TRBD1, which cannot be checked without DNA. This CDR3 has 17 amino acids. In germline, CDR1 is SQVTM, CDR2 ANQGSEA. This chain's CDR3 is CSVEEGVSGSAGDTQYF.

The CDR3 reads CASRRTSARVETQYF. The chain employs TRBV6-2 or TRBV6-3 and TRBJ2-5; with no DNA, the TCRdb D assignment of TRBD2 cannot be verified. CDR1 is MNHEY and CDR2 is SVGEGT in the germline V gene. The CDR3 spans 15 residues.

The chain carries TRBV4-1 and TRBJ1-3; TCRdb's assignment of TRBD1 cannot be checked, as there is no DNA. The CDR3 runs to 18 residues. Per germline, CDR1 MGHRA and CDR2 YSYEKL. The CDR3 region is CASSPHRDLRLDGNTIYF.

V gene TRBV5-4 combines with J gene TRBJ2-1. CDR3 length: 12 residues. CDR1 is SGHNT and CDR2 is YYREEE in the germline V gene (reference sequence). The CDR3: CASSSERNEQFF.

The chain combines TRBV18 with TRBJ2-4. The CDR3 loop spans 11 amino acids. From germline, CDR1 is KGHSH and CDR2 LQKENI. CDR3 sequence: CASSPQNIQYF.

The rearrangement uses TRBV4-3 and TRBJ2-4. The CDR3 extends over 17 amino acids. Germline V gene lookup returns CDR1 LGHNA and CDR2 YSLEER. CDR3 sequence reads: CASSQDRGLGAKNIQYF.

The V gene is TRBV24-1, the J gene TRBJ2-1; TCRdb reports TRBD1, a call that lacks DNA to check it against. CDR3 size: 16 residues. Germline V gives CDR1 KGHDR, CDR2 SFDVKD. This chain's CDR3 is CATSPMGQGLYNEQFF.

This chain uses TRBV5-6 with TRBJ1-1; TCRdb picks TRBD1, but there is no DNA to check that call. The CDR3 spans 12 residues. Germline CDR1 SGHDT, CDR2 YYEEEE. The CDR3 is CASSWGTGEAFF.

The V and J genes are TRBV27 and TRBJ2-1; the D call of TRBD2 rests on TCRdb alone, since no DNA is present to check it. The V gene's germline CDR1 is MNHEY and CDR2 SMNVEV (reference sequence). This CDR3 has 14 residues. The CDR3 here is CASSWASGSNEQFF.

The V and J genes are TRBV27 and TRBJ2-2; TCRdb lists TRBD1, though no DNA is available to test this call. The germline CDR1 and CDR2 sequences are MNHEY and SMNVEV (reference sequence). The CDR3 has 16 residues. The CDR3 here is CASSLGPGTNTGELFF.

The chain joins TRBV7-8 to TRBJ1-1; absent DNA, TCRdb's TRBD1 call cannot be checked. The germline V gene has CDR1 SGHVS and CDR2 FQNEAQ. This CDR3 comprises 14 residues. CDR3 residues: CASRLGTGDTEAFF.

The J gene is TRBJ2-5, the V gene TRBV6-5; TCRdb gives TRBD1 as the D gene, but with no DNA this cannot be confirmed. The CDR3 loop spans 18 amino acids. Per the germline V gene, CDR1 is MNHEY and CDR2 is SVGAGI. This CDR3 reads CASSYSGMRGTGSKTQYF.

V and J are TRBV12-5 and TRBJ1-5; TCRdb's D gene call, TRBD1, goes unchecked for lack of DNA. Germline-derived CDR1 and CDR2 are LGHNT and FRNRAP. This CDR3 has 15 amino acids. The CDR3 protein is CASGRYDRSNQPQHF.